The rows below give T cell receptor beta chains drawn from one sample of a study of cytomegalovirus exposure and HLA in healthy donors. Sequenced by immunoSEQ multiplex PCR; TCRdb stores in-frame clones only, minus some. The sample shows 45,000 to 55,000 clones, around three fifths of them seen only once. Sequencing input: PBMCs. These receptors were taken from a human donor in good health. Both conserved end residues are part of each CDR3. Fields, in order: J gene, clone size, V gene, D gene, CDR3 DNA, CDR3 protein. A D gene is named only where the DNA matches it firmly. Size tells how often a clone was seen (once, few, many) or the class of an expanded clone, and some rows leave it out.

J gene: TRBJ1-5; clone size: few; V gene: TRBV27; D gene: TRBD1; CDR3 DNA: TGTGCCAGCAAAGAGGGACAGGGGAATCAGCCCCAGCATTTT; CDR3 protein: CASKEGQGNQPQHF
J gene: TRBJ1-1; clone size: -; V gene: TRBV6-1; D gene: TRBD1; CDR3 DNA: TGTGCCAGCAGTGCACTAGGACAGGGCACTGAAGCTTTCTTT; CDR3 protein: CASSALGQGTEAFF
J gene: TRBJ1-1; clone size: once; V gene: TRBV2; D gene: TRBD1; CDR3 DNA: TGTGCCAGCAAAACAGGGGCGGCTGGCACTGAAGCTTTCTTT; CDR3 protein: CASKTGAAGTEAFF
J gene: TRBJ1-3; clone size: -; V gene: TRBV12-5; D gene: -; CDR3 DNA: TGTGCTAGTGGTTTGGGTTTCTTCTCTGGAAACACCATATATTTT; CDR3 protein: CASGLGFFSGNTIYF
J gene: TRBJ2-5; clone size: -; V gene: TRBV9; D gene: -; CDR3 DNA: TGTGCCAGCAGCCCCTCCCCCTCGTACCAAGAGACCCAGTACTTC; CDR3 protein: CASSPSPSYQETQYF
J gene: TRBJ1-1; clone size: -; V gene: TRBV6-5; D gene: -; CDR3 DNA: TGTGCCAGCAGTTACAATCGGAACACTGAAGCTTTCTTT; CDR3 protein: CASSYNRNTEAFF
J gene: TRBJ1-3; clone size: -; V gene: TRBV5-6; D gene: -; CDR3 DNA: TGTGCCAGCAGCTTGGCCCAGGGCTCTGGAAACACCATATATTTT; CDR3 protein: CASSLAQGSGNTIYF
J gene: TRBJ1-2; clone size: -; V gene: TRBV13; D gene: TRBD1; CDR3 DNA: TGTGCCAGCAGCTCTTTAGACAGGGGGTATGGCTACACCTTC; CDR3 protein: CASSSLDRGYGYTF
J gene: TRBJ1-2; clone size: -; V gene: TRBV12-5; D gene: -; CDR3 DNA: TGTGCTAGTGGTTTAGGGGCCTTGGGGGGCTACACCTTC; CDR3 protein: CASGLGALGGYTF
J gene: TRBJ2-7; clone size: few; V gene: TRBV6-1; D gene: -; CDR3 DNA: TGTGCCAGCAGGGCCGACAGGCGATACTCCTACGAGCAGTACTTC; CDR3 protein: CASRADRRYSYEQYF
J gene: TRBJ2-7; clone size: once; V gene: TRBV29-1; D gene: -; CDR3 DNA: TGCAGCGTTGGTGACAGCAAGATAACCTACGAGCAGCACTTC; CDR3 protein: CSVGDSKITYEQHF
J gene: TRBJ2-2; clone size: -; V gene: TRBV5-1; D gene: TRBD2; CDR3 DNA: TGCGCCAGCAGCTTACTAGCGGGGAACACCGGGGAGCTGTTTTTT; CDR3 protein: CASSLLAGNTGELFF
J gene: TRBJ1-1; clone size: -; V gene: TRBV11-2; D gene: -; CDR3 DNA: TGTGCCAGCACTCAGGGGCATTGGTCGGTGGCTGAAGCTTTCTTT; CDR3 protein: CASTQGHWSVAEAFF
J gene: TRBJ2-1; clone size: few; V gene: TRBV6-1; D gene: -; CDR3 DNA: TGTGCCAGCAGTGAAGGAAGAGGGGGGGCACGCAACAATGAGCAGTTCTTC; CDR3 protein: CASSEGRGGARNNEQFF
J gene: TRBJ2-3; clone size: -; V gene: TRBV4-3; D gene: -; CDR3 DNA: TGCGCCAGCAGCCGAGGGGGGGGAACGACAGATACGCAGTATTTT; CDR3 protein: CASSRGGGTTDTQYF
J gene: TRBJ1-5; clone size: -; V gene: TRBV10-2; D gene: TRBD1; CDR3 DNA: TGCGCCAGCAGTTTTGGACAGGGCGGCAATCAGCCCCAGCATTTT; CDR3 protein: CASSFGQGGNQPQHF
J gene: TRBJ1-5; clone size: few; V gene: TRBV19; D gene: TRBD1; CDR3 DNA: TGTGCCAGTAGTGGACAGGGGGCGCGCAATCAGCCCCAGCATTTT; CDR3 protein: CASSGQGARNQPQHF
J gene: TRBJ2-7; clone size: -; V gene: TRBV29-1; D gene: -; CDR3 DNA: TGCAGCGTTGAAGATCTCGCGACCTACGAGCAGTACTTC; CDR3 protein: CSVEDLATYEQYF
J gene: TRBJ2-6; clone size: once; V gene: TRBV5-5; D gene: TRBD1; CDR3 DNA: TGTGCCAGCAGATCAGGACAGGGGATCTCTGGGGCCAACGTCCTGACTTTC; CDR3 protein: CASRSGQGISGANVLTF
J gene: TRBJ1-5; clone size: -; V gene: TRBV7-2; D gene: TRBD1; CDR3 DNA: TGTGCCAGCAGCTTGGGACAGGGGCAGCCCCAGCATTTT; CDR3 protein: CASSLGQGQPQHF
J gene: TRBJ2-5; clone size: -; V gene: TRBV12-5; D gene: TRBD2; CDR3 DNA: TGTGCTAGTGGTCCCCAAGGACTAGCGGGGTATCAAGAGACCCAGTACTTC; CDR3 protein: CASGPQGLAGYQETQYF
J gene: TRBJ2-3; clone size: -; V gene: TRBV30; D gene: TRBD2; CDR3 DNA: TGTGCCTGGAGTGTAGGGACTAGCTTTCTTATCACAGATACGCAGTATTTT; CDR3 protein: CAWSVGTSFLITDTQYF
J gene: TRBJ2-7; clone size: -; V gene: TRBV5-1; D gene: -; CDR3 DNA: TGCGCCAGCAGCTTCGGAAGCGGGCGCGCCTACGAGCAGTACTTC; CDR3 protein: CASSFGSGRAYEQYF
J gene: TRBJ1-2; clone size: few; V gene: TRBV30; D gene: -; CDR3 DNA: TGTGCCTGGAGAAGGGGGGGCTACACCTTC; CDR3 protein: CAWRRGGYTF
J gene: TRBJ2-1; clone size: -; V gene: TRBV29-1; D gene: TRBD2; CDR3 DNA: TGCAGCGTAACTAGCGGGGGGGTTTACAATGAGCAGTTCTTC; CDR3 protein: CSVTSGGVYNEQFF
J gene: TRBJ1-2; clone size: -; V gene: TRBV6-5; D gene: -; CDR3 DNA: TGTGCCAGCAGTAATTTGACTCCTCGACCATATGGCTACACCTTC; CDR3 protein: CASSNLTPRPYGYTF
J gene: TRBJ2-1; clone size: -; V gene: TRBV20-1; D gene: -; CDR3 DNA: TGCAGTGCCCGACAGTACAATGAGCAGTTCTTC; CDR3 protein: CSARQYNEQFF
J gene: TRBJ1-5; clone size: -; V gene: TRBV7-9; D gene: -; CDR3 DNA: TGTGCCAGCAGCTTACAGGGCCAGAGCAATCAGCCCCAGCATTTT; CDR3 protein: CASSLQGQSNQPQHF
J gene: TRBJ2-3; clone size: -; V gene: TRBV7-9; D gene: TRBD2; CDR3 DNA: TGTTCCAGCAGCTTGGATGGGACTAGCAAGACGCAGTATTTT; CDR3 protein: CSSSLDGTSKTQYF
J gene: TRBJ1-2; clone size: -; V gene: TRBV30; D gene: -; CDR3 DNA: TGTGCCTGGAGTCAGAACAGTAACTATGGCTACACCTTC; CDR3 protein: CAWSQNSNYGYTF
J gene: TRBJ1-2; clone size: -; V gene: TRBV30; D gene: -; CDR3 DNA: -; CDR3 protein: CAWAQGAHGYPF
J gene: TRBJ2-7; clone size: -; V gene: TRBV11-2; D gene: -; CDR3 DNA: TGTGCCAGCAGCTTCAACAGGAATTACGAGCAGTACTTC; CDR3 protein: CASSFNRNYEQYF
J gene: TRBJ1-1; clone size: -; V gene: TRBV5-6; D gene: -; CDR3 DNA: TGTGCCAGCAGCCTTGGGACCGGGGGGACTGAAGCTTTCTTT; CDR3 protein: CASSLGTGGTEAFF
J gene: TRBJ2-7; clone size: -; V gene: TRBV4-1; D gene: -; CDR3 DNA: TGCGCCAGCAGCACGAGGGACAACTACGAGCAGTACTTC; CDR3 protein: CASSTRDNYEQYF
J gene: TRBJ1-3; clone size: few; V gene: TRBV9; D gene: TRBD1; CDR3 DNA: TGTGCCAGCAGCGTATCCGGGACAGGGGCTGGAAACACCATATATTTT; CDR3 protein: CASSVSGTGAGNTIYF
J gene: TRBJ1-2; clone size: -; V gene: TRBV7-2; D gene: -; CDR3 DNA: TGTGCCAGCAGCTTAGACCCTAGGCAGGGCGTCTCTGGCTACACCTTC; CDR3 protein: CASSLDPRQGVSGYTF
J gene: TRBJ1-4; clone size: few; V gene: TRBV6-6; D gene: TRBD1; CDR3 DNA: TGTGCCAGCAGAGCGACAGGGGCTAATGAAAAACTGTTTTTT; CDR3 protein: CASRATGANEKLFF
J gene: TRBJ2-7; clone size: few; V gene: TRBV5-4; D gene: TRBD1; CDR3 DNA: TGTGCCAGCAGCTTGTCGACAGGGGCGTCCTACGAGCAGTACTTC; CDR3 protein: CASSLSTGASYEQYF
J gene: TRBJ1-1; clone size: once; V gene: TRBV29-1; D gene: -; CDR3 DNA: TGCAGCGCCCCGGTTCGGAGCACTGAAGCTTTCTTT; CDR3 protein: CSAPVRSTEAFF
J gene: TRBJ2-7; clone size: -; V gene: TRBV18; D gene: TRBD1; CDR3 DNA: TGTGCCAGCTCACTGGACAGGGTGGCCCCCTACGAGCAGTACTTC; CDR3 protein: CASSLDRVAPYEQYF
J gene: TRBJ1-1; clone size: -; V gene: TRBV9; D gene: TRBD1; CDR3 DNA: TGTGCCAGCAGCGTAGCGGAGGGGACAGGGAACACTGAAGCTTTCTTT; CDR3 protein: CASSVAEGTGNTEAFF
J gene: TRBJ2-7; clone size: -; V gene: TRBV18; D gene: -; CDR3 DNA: TGTGCCAGCTCACCCGACCAGCGCGAGCAGTACTTC; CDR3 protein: CASSPDQREQYF
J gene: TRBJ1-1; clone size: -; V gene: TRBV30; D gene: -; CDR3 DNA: TGTGCCTGGGCGTCAAAGGGAACGCGGGCGGGCACTGAAGCTTTCTTT; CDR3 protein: CAWASKGTRAGTEAFF
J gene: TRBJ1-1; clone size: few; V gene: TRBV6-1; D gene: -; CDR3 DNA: TGTGCCAGCAGTGAGAAGGGGCTCACTGAAGCTTTCTTT; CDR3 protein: CASSEKGLTEAFF